This T cell receptor (beta chain) was captured by sequencing in a study of CD8+ T cells in alopecia areata (dated by TCRdb to 2016 to 2019). Context from the whole study: The study used high-throughput TCRbeta sequencing to examine T cell clonal expansion in alopecia areata, in both the C3H/HeJ mouse model and human patients. immunoSEQ multiplex PCR using 35 Vbeta forward primers and 13 Jbeta reverse primers was used to amplify TCRbeta CDR3 regions. RNA came from the PAXgene miRNA kit for fixed scalp, the miRNeasy kit for PBMCs, and the RNeasy kit for mouse skin. On the human side, TCRbeta sequencing was run on scalp tissue and on sorted CD4+ and CD8+ peripheral blood T cells from healthy controls and from alopecia areata patients with either patchy or totalis/universalis disease. Scalp clonality was compared across normal scalp (n=4), patchy alopecia areata scalp (n=8), and alopecia totalis/universalis scalp (n=8).

PBMCs were isolated by density centrifugation and stained for CD3, CD4 and CD8, and CD4+ and CD8+ T cells were sorted on a FACSAria. Scalp biopsies and blood samples were provided by unaffected controls. Study-level results and caveats: Compared with mice, TCR sequences shared between patients were less clear, possibly partly because of HLA diversity across the patient population. Compared with normal scalp, lesional scalp had higher clonality and more expanded CD8+ clones, particularly in alopecia totalis/universalis, a pattern that suggests antigenic drive. Unlike mouse skin, where gammadelta T cells dominate, normal human skin contains resident alphabeta T cells that get sequenced too, which complicates analysis of the scalp TCR repertoire.

The CDR3 covers 14 residues, taking in both the cysteine and the phenylalanine. CDR3 DNA is the only sequence kept; it has 42 bases, read in frame from the first base. The trim is 4 bases for V and 5 bases for J, with a gap of 16 bases between the germline ends. CDR1 is given as SGHNT and CDR2 as YYREEE, both from the germline V gene (reference sequence). As to this clone: Its antigen is currently not known. No much larger clone is present one base from it, and per-base qualities are unavailable.

Library method: the immunoSEQ multiplex PCR assay. RNA was extracted from all samples and reverse transcribed into cDNA, which served as template for TCR sequencing. First-strand cDNA was synthesized with SuperScript III using a 2:1 mix of oligo-dT and random hexamers. A synthetic immune receptor repertoire was used to gauge amplification bias, and whatever bias remained was removed computationally. The published analysis was carried out like this. Raw reads were preprocessed to remove errors, and CDR3 was defined according to IMGT conventions as the region from the conserved cysteine to phenylalanine. Clonality was computed by normalizing Shannon entropy by log2 of the number of productive unique TCRs and subtracting the result from 1. Scalp TCRbeta sequences were cross-referenced with sorted blood CD4 and CD8 repertoires so that the CD4 or CD8 identity of scalp clones could be inferred. TCRdb obtained this table from immuneACCESS and retained in-frame rearrangements with V and J assigned. These tables miss some clones; where compared with another copy, unresolved V genes account for less than half of the shortfall, and the remainder is unexplained. The V and J calls and clone size come from that table; D and trimming were worked out from the DNA. Recorded for this sample are over 150,000 clones; roughly 50% of them occurred a single time. The ten largest account for around 5% of the sample.

Sequencing was carried out using CD8+ T cells sorted from blood. The clonotype was recovered from a human donor in good health. The chain is assembled from TRBV5-4 and TRBJ2-7, with the D assignment possibly TRBD1 or TRBD2, given 5 matching bases for each. For the CDR3, the sequence is CASSGAGLGNEQYF. The nucleotides read TGTGCCAGCAGCGGGGCGGGTCTTGGGAACGAGCAGTACTTC.